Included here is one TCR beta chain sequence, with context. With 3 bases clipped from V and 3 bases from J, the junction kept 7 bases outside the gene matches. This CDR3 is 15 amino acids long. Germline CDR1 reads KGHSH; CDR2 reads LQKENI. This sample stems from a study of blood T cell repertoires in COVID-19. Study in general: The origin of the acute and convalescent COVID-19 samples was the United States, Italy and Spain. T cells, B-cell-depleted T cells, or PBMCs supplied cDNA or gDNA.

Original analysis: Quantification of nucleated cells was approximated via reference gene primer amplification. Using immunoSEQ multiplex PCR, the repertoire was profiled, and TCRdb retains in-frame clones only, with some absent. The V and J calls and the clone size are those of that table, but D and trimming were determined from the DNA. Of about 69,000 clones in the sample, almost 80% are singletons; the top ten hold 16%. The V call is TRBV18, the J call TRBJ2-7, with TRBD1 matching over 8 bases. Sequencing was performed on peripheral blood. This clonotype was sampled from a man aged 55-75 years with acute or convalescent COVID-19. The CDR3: CASSPGQGAGYEQYF. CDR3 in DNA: TGTGCCAGCTCACCGGGGCAGGGGGCTGGCTACGAGCAGTACTTC.